Listed below are T cell receptor beta chains from one sample, sequenced in a study of blood T cell repertoires in COVID-19. Produced via immunoSEQ multiplex PCR; TCRdb's table is partial and in-frame only. The sample consists of around 180,000 clones, 85% to 90% of them appearing once. Material for sequencing was peripheral blood. These receptor sequences come from a man between 65 and 79 years old with active or convalescent COVID-19. Both conserved end residues are part of each CDR3. The order of the fields is V gene, D gene, J gene, clone size, CDR3 length, CDR3 DNA, CDR3 protein. D genes are given only for firm matches. Clone size is not always given. Where it is, it says once, few, many or a class for expanded clones.

V: TRBV9; D: -; J: TRBJ1-2; size: -; length: 13; DNA: TGTGCCAGCAGCTTAGACAGCCCTTATGGCTACACCTTC; CDR3: CASSLDSPYGYTF
V: TRBV2; D: TRBD2; J: TRBJ2-1; size: -; length: 15; DNA: TGTGCCAGCAGTGACATAGCGGGCTCCTACAATGAGCAGTTCTTC; CDR3: CASSDIAGSYNEQFF
V: TRBV27; D: TRBD1; J: TRBJ2-3; size: -; length: 14; DNA: TGTGCCAGCAAAAACAGGGGTGGCACAGATACGCAGTATTTT; CDR3: CASKNRGGTDTQYF
V: TRBV27; D: -; J: TRBJ1-5; size: -; length: 18; DNA: TGTGCCAGCAGTCCCAACCGGTGGTCCGCGGCCAGCAATCAGCCCCAGCATTTT; CDR3: CASSPNRWSAASNQPQHF
V: TRBV3-1/TRBV3-2; D: -; J: TRBJ2-3; size: -; length: 17; DNA: TGTGCCAGCAGCCAACTCCGTGAGGCGGGTGCGACAGATACGCAGTATTTT; CDR3: CASSQLREAGATDTQYF
V: TRBV7-7; D: -; J: TRBJ2-5; size: -; length: 14; DNA: TGTGCTAGCAGCTTTACAGGGTACGGAGAGACCCAGTACTTC; CDR3: CASSFTGYGETQYF
V: TRBV18; D: -; J: TRBJ1-2; size: -; length: 13; DNA: TGTGCCAGCTCACCCGGACAGAGTTGGGCTGGCACCTTC; CDR3: CASSPGQSWAGTF
V: TRBV6-5; D: -; J: TRBJ2-2; size: -; length: 10; DNA: TGTGCCAGCAGCCAGATCCTTTTCTGGTTT; CDR3: CASSQILFWF
V: TRBV30; D: -; J: TRBJ1-1; size: once; length: 14; DNA: TGTGCCTGGACCCAGTGGGGCAGAAACACTGAAGCTTTCTTT; CDR3: CAWTQWGRNTEAFF
V: TRBV19; D: -; J: TRBJ1-1; size: -; length: 15; DNA: TGTGCCAGTAGTATAGCCCTGTCGGGGGTGACTGAAGCTTTCTTT; CDR3: CASSIALSGVTEAFF
V: TRBV18; D: TRBD1; J: TRBJ2-1; size: -; length: 14; DNA: TGTGCCAGCTCACCGTCGGCAGGGGGCAATGAGCAGTTCTTC; CDR3: CASSPSAGGNEQFF
V: TRBV5-4; D: -; J: TRBJ2-2; size: once; length: 15; DNA: TGTGCCAGCAGCTCGACAGGCTCGAGCACCGGGGAGCTGTTTTTT; CDR3: CASSSTGSSTGELFF
V: TRBV28; D: -; J: TRBJ1-1; size: -; length: 14; DNA: TGTGCCAGCAGTACACCTCAGGGTTTCACTGAAGCTTTCTTT; CDR3: CASSTPQGFTEAFF
V: TRBV18; D: TRBD1; J: TRBJ2-7; size: -; length: 15; DNA: TGTGCCAGCTCTCCCACCATGGGACAGGGGTACGAGCAGTACTTC; CDR3: CASSPTMGQGYEQYF
V: TRBV28; D: -; J: TRBJ1-1; size: -; length: 14; DNA: TGTGCCAGCAGTTTACAGCACAGGGTGACTGAAGCTTTCTTT; CDR3: CASSLQHRVTEAFF
V: TRBV30; D: -; J: TRBJ1-5; size: -; length: 11; DNA: TGTGCCTGGAGTGTGTCCGGGCCCCAGCATTTT; CDR3: CAWSVSGPQHF
V: TRBV7-2; D: -; J: TRBJ2-3; size: -; length: 14; DNA: TGTGCCAGCAGCCCGAGGGGGAGCACAGATACGCAGTATTTT; CDR3: CASSPRGSTDTQYF
V: TRBV9; D: TRBD1; J: TRBJ2-7; size: -; length: 14; DNA: TGTGCCAGCAGCCCCGGGACAGAACTCTACGAGCAGTACTTC; CDR3: CASSPGTELYEQYF
V: TRBV12-5; D: TRBD1; J: TRBJ1-2; size: -; length: 12; DNA: TGTGCTAGTGGCCTGGGACAGGGTGGCTACACCTTC; CDR3: CASGLGQGGYTF
V: TRBV19; D: TRBD2; J: TRBJ2-2; size: -; length: 16; DNA: TGTGCCAGTAGTATCCGGCGGGAGGGGTACACCGGGGAGCTGTTTTTT; CDR3: CASSIRREGYTGELFF
V: TRBV4-3; D: -; J: TRBJ1-2; size: few; length: 12; DNA: TGCGCCAGCAGCCAAGGGGAGTATGGCTACACCTTC; CDR3: CASSQGEYGYTF
V: TRBV2; D: -; J: TRBJ1-5; size: few; length: 14; DNA: TGTGCCAGCAGTGTCGGGTATAGCAATCAGCCCCAGCATTTT; CDR3: CASSVGYSNQPQHF
V: TRBV7-2; D: -; J: TRBJ1-2; size: -; length: 11; DNA: TGTGCCAGCAGCCTCGCCAGTGGCTACACCTTC; CDR3: CASSLASGYTF
V: TRBV5-8; D: TRBD1; J: TRBJ1-5; size: -; length: 15; DNA: TGTGCCAGCAGCTTGGGATGGGGCCGACAGGGGCCCCAGCATTTT; CDR3: CASSLGWGRQGPQHF
V: TRBV6-1; D: -; J: TRBJ1-2; size: many; length: 16; DNA: TGTGCCAGCAGTGCTTCACGCACAGGATTACTCTATGGCTACACCTTC; CDR3: CASSASRTGLLYGYTF
V: TRBV9; D: -; J: TRBJ2-1; size: -; length: 17; DNA: TGTGCCAGCAGCGGCAAGCGTGTCCAGCGAACATACAATGAGCAGTTCTTC; CDR3: CASSGKRVQRTYNEQFF
V: TRBV11-1; D: TRBD1; J: TRBJ1-1; size: -; length: 15; DNA: TGTGCCAGCAGCCTGGGACAGGGGCTCGCCTCTGAAGCTTTCTTT; CDR3: CASSLGQGLASEAFF
V: TRBV7-2; D: -; J: TRBJ1-2; size: -; length: 14; DNA: TGTGCCAGCAACCCCGGGACGTTCAGGGGCGGCTACACCTTC; CDR3: CASNPGTFRGGYTF
V: TRBV12-3/TRBV12-4; D: TRBD1; J: TRBJ1-4; size: -; length: 12; DNA: TGTGCCAGCGGGACAGGGGGTGAAAAACTGTTTTTT; CDR3: CASGTGGEKLFF
V: TRBV12-3/TRBV12-4; D: -; J: TRBJ1-1; size: -; length: 13; DNA: TGTGCCAGCACTCTTGCGAGTCTAAATAAAGCTTTCTTT; CDR3: CASTLASLNKAFF
V: TRBV27; D: TRBD1; J: TRBJ1-2; size: -; length: 14; DNA: TGTGCCAGCAGTTTATCCAGGGGGCTTTATGGCTACACCTTC; CDR3: CASSLSRGLYGYTF
V: TRBV28; D: -; J: TRBJ1-2; size: -; length: 14; DNA: TGTGCCAGCAGTCCACACGCGACACCTTATGGCTACACCTTC; CDR3: CASSPHATPYGYTF
V: TRBV18; D: TRBD1; J: TRBJ2-1; size: -; length: 14; DNA: TGTGCCAGCTCACGGACAGGGGGCATCAATGAGCAGTTCTTC; CDR3: CASSRTGGINEQFF
V: TRBV7-3; D: -; J: TRBJ2-3; size: -; length: 15; DNA: TGTGCCAGCAGCCCACAGGGTCTCCCAACAGATACGCAGTATTTT; CDR3: CASSPQGLPTDTQYF
V: TRBV15; D: -; J: TRBJ2-1; size: -; length: 15; DNA: TGTGCCACCAGCTTCGAACAGGGATCCTACAATGAGCAGTTCTTC; CDR3: CATSFEQGSYNEQFF
V: TRBV7-2; D: -; J: TRBJ1-1; size: -; length: 13; DNA: TGTGCCAGCAGCTTTACAGTGAACACTGAAGCTTTCTTT; CDR3: CASSFTVNTEAFF
V: TRBV5-4; D: TRBD1; J: TRBJ1-2; size: -; length: 13; DNA: TGTGCCAGCACCCTGGACAGGGACTATGGCTACACCTTC; CDR3: CASTLDRDYGYTF
V: TRBV19; D: TRBD2; J: TRBJ2-1; size: -; length: 16; DNA: TGTGCCAGTAGTATAGGGATGACTCTCGCGGGGGGGAGGTTTTTCTTC; CDR3: CASSIGMTLAGGRFFF
V: TRBV7-6; D: TRBD1; J: TRBJ1-3; size: -; length: 16; DNA: TGTGCCAGCAGCTTAAGGGACAGTGGTGCTGGAAACACCATATATTTT; CDR3: CASSLRDSGAGNTIYF
V: TRBV6-5; D: -; J: TRBJ1-5; size: -; length: 11; DNA: TGTGCCAGCAGAAGCTTCCAGCCCCAGCATTTT; CDR3: CASRSFQPQHF
V: TRBV28; D: TRBD1; J: TRBJ2-7; size: -; length: 14; DNA: TGTGCCAGCAGTTTAGGGGACAGGGGATACGAGCAGTACTTC; CDR3: CASSLGDRGYEQYF
V: TRBV9; D: TRBD2; J: TRBJ2-2; size: -; length: 15; DNA: TGTGCCAGCAGCGTAGGCGGGAGTTTCACCGGGGAGCTGTTTTTT; CDR3: CASSVGGSFTGELFF
V: TRBV6-2/TRBV6-3; D: TRBD1; J: TRBJ2-1; size: many; length: 18; DNA: TGTGCCAGCAGTTACTCGATGGTTAGGACAGGGACGGCCAATGAGCAGTTCTTC; CDR3: CASSYSMVRTGTANEQFF
V: TRBV14; D: TRBD2; J: TRBJ2-1; size: -; length: 16; DNA: TGTGCCAGCAGCCAATCGCCGGGACTAGCGGTCAATGAGCAGTTCTTC; CDR3: CASSQSPGLAVNEQFF
V: TRBV6-1; D: -; J: TRBJ1-3; size: -; length: 15; DNA: TGTGCCAGCAGTGATGACAGGTCCTCTGGAAACACCATATATTTT; CDR3: CASSDDRSSGNTIYF
V: TRBV7-2; D: -; J: TRBJ1-6; size: -; length: 13; DNA: TGTGCCAGCAGCACCAGGGCTTATTCACCCCTCCACTTT; CDR3: CASSTRAYSPLHF
V: TRBV6-2/TRBV6-3; D: -; J: TRBJ1-5; size: -; length: 15; DNA: TGTGCCAGCAGCGCTCAGGGTTTGAACAATCAGCCCCAGCATTTT; CDR3: CASSAQGLNNQPQHF
V: TRBV6-5; D: -; J: TRBJ2-2; size: -; length: 15; DNA: TGTGCCAGCAGCGCAGGGCAAACGAACACCGGGGAGCTGTTTTTT; CDR3: CASSAGQTNTGELFF
V: TRBV6-2/TRBV6-3; D: -; J: TRBJ1-4; size: -; length: 16; DNA: TGTGCCAGCAGTTACGGCAGAACCGCAACTAATGAAAAACTGTTTTTT; CDR3: CASSYGRTATNEKLFF
V: TRBV7-2; D: TRBD1; J: TRBJ1-1; size: -; length: 18; DNA: TGTGCCAGCAGCTCCGGCGGGACAGGGGGCGCGAGGTACACTGAAGCTTTCTTT; CDR3: CASSSGGTGGARYTEAFF
V: TRBV19; D: TRBD1; J: TRBJ1-1; size: -; length: 15; DNA: TGTGCCAGTAGTTCCGCCGGGACAGGGACCACTGAAGCTTTCTTT; CDR3: CASSSAGTGTTEAFF
V: TRBV4-1; D: -; J: TRBJ2-7; size: -; length: 16; DNA: TGCGCCAGCAGCTCTTATAGCAACCCGGCGGACTACGAGCAGTACTTC; CDR3: CASSSYSNPADYEQYF